This is a list of T cell receptor beta chains from one sample in a study of shared clonotypes between healthy human individuals. Repertoires were generated with immunoSEQ multiplex PCR, while TCRdb's copy carries only in-frame clones and drops some. The sample yields about 1.5 million clones, approximately 97% seen once. The sample taken for sequencing was naive CD4+ T cells sorted from blood. Source of these receptors: a man aged 30 to 39 in good health. The CDR3 runs from the conserved cysteine through the conserved F or W. Each record gives: D gene, clone size, V gene, J gene, CDR3 DNA, CDR3 protein. D genes are given only for firm matches. Rows give clone size only sometimes, using once, few, many, or a class for an expanded clone.

TRBD1,-,TRBV28,TRBJ2-1,TGTGCCAGCAGTTTATGGGACAGGGGGACTTACAATGAGCAGTTCTTC,CASSLWDRGTYNEQFF
-,-,TRBV18,TRBJ2-1,TGTGCCAGCTCACCAAACGAGCGCGCCAGGAGGCAGTTCTTC,CASSPNERARRQFF
-,-,TRBV18,TRBJ1-2,TGTGCCAGCTCACCCGAGGGCTATGGCTACACCTTC,CASSPEGYGYTF
-,-,TRBV19,TRBJ2-7,TGTGCCAGTAGTCCTCAGGGATACTCCTACGAGCAGTACTTC,CASSPQGYSYEQYF
-,-,TRBV18,TRBJ1-1,TGTGCCAGCTCACGGGGCGATTATGCGAACACTGAAGCTTTCTTT,CASSRGDYANTEAFF
-,once,TRBV28,TRBJ2-7,TGTGCCAGCAGCTTAAACATCAGAAGAATCTACGAGCAGTACTTC,CASSLNIRRIYEQYF
-,-,TRBV6-6,TRBJ2-7,TGTGCCAGCAGCCGTACGTCCCAGTACGAGCAGTACTTC,CASSRTSQYEQYF
-,-,TRBV2,TRBJ1-2,TGTGCCAGCAGTGAGCTCCGAGGGGATGGCTACACCTTC,CASSELRGDGYTF
-,-,TRBV5-1,TRBJ1-4,TGCGCCAGCAGCTCGAGACCTGTTGCTAATGAAAAACTGTTTTTT,CASSSRPVANEKLFF
-,-,TRBV30,TRBJ2-5,TGTGCCTGGAGTCCAGCGAGCCGGGAGACCCAGTACTTC,CAWSPASRETQYF
-,-,TRBV6-1,TRBJ2-3,TGTGCCAGCAAGAAAACAAACACAGATACGCAGTATTTT,CASKKTNTDTQYF
-,-,TRBV28,TRBJ1-5,TGTGCCAGCAGTTCACAGGGTCTAAGCAATCAGCCCCAGCATTTT,CASSSQGLSNQPQHF
-,once,TRBV28,TRBJ1-5,TGTGCCACCACAGATTATAGCAATCAGCCCCAGCATTTT,CATTDYSNQPQHF
-,once,TRBV6-5,TRBJ1-2,TGTGCCAGCAGTTCCCGGGATTCCGGCTACACCTTC,CASSSRDSGYTF
-,-,TRBV28,TRBJ1-2,TGTGCCAGCAGTTCAGCCTATGGCTACACCTTC,CASSSAYGYTF
TRBD1,-,TRBV18,TRBJ1-2,TGTGCCAGCTCACCTTCGGGGACAGGAGATCCTCGGGGCTACACCTTC,CASSPSGTGDPRGYTF
TRBD1,-,TRBV25-1,TRBJ1-4,TGTGCCAGCAGTGCTCGACAGGGGGCGGGTGAAAAACTGTTTTTT,CASSARQGAGEKLFF
TRBD2,-,TRBV9,TRBJ2-7,TGTGCCAGCAGCGTAGGCACTAGCGTCGCCTACGAGCAGTACTTC,CASSVGTSVAYEQYF
-,-,TRBV5-1,TRBJ2-7,TGCGCCAGCAGCCCAAATTACCGGGGGTACGAGCAGTACTTC,CASSPNYRGYEQYF
-,-,TRBV5-5,TRBJ2-1,TGTGCCAGCGGCCAAACAGGGACACCTTCCTACAATGAGCAGTTCTTC,CASGQTGTPSYNEQFF
-,once,TRBV7-2,TRBJ2-7,TGTGCCAGCAGCTTAACCTACGAGCAGTACTTC,CASSLTYEQYF
-,-,TRBV7-9,TRBJ2-3,TGTGCCAGCAGCCCCGCCCCAGATACGCAGTATTTT,CASSPAPDTQYF
-,-,TRBV9,TRBJ1-3,TGTGCCAGCAGCGTAGGAGGGGCGGTCAGGGGAGGAAACACCATATATTTT,CASSVGGAVRGGNTIYF
TRBD2,-,TRBV5-1,TRBJ2-3,TGCGCCAGCAGCTTTGGGGGACTAGCGGGAGCGATACCAGATACGCAGTATTTT,CASSFGGLAGAIPDTQYF
TRBD2,-,TRBV7-2,TRBJ2-1,TGTGCCAGCAGATCAACGGGGGGGTCAACGAATGAGCAGTTCTTC,CASRSTGGSTNEQFF
TRBD2,-,TRBV28,TRBJ2-7,TGTGCCAGCAGTTATTCCTTGCGGGAGAGATCCTACGAGCAGTACTTC,CASSYSLRERSYEQYF
TRBD2,-,TRBV5-4,TRBJ2-1,TGTGCCAGCAGCTGGGGACTAGCGGGCAATGAGCAGTTCTTC,CASSWGLAGNEQFF
TRBD2,-,TRBV5-4,TRBJ2-1,TGTGCCAGCAGCTTGGCTCCGGGACTAGGGGCGGGTGAGCAGTTCTTC,CASSLAPGLGAGEQFF
TRBD1,-,TRBV7-9,TRBJ2-1,TGTGCCAGCACTACCGATCCAGGGGGCAAACATACGGATGAGCAGTTCTTC,CASTTDPGGKHTDEQFF
-,-,TRBV11-2,TRBJ2-7,TGTGCCAGCACCCTAGGCGGGGCCTCCGAGCAGTACTTC,CASTLGGASEQYF
-,-,TRBV18,TRBJ2-3,TGTGCCAGCTCACCTCTACCAATTTTCAGCACAGATACGCAGTATTTT,CASSPLPIFSTDTQYF
-,-,TRBV5-1,TRBJ2-3,TGCGCCAGCAACCTGGAGGGAGATACAGATACGCAGTATTTT,CASNLEGDTDTQYF
-,-,TRBV10-1,TRBJ2-7,TGCGCCAGCAGTGAGATCATCGAGGGGGGCGCCTCCTACGAGCAGTACTTC,CASSEIIEGGASYEQYF
TRBD1,-,TRBV5-1,TRBJ1-2,TGCGCCAGCAGCTATCAGGAGGGGGCGTATGGCTACACCTTC,CASSYQEGAYGYTF
TRBD2,once,TRBV27,TRBJ2-3,TGTGCCAGCCTCCGACTAGCGGAGGCCACAGATACGCAGTATTTT,CASLRLAEATDTQYF
-,-,TRBV19,TRBJ1-5,TGTGCCAGTAGTATAGCACAGGGACGTAATCAGCCCCAGCATTTT,CASSIAQGRNQPQHF
TRBD1,-,TRBV5-4,TRBJ1-4,TGTGCCAGCAGCATCAAGACCGGGACAGTTAATGAAAAACTGTTTTTT,CASSIKTGTVNEKLFF
TRBD1,-,TRBV19,TRBJ2-1,TGTGCCAGTAGTTCCCCGGGACAGGGGGCGGCTGAGCAGTTCTTC,CASSSPGQGAAEQFF
-,-,TRBV6-6,TRBJ1-5,TGTGCCAGCAGAACGGGATCTAATCAGCCCCAGCATTTT,CASRTGSNQPQHF
-,-,TRBV11-3,TRBJ2-1,TGTGCCAGCAGCTCGGGCCCTGAGCAGTTCTTC,CASSSGPEQFF
TRBD1,-,TRBV19,TRBJ2-3,TGTGCCAGTAGTATGTGGGACAGTCCGCAGTATTTT,CASSMWDSPQYF
-,once,TRBV30,TRBJ1-2,TGTGCCTGGTCGTACATGAGAGGAATTGACATTCAATCCGGAATAGCTAACTATGGCTACACCTTC,CAWSYMRGIDIQSGIANYGYTF
TRBD1,-,TRBV7-2,TRBJ2-7,TGTGCCAGCAGCTACAGGACAGGGGCGGGGTACGAGCAGTACTTC,CASSYRTGAGYEQYF
-,-,TRBV6-4,TRBJ1-5,TGTGCCAGCAGTGTTACGCTGAATACCCAGCGGATGCCCCAGCATTTT,CASSVTLNTQRMPQHF
-,once,TRBV27,TRBJ1-4,TGTGCCAGCAGTACATGGACGGGGAGGAATGAAAAACTGTTTTTT,CASSTWTGRNEKLFF
TRBD1,few,TRBV30,TRBJ2-7,TGTGCCTGGACCCCAAGGACAGGGATTTCCTACGAGCAGTACTTC,CAWTPRTGISYEQYF
-,-,TRBV18,TRBJ2-5,TGTGCCAGCCGACCTGGGCACTACCAAGAGACCCAGTACTTC,CASRPGHYQETQYF
-,-,TRBV5-8,TRBJ2-5,TGTGCCAGCAGCTTTCGAGCGCCAGGGTTGAAGACCCAGTACTTC,CASSFRAPGLKTQYF
TRBD2,once,TRBV30,TRBJ2-5,TGTGCCTGGAGTGTACGGAGGACTAGCGGAAGCCAAGAGACCCAGTACTTC,CAWSVRRTSGSQETQYF
TRBD2,-,TRBV28,TRBJ2-1,TGTGCCAGCAGTTTGATTAGCGGGAAAGTCAATGAGCAGTTCTTC,CASSLISGKVNEQFF
-,-,TRBV5-1,TRBJ2-5,TGCGCCAGCAGCTTTGACCCAAGGGAGACCCAGTACTTC,CASSFDPRETQYF
-,-,TRBV5-1,TRBJ2-1,TGCGCCAGCAGCTTGGACGCGGCCTCCTACAATGAGCAGTTCTTC,CASSLDAASYNEQFF
-,-,TRBV9,TRBJ1-1,TGTGCCAGCAGCGTAGAAGCGGTGAACACTGAAGCTTTCTTT,CASSVEAVNTEAFF
-,-,TRBV6-1,TRBJ2-3,TGTGCCAGCAGTCTCATAGATACGCAGTATTTT,CASSLIDTQYF